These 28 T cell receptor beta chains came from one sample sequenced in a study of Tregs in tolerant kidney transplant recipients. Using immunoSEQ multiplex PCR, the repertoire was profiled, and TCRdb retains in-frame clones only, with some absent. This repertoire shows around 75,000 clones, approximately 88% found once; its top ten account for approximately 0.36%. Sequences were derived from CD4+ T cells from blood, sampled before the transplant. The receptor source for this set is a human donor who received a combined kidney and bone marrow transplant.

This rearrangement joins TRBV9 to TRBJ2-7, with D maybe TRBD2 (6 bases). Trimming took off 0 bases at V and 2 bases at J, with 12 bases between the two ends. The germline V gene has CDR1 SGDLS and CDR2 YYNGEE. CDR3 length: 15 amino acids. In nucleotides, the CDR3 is TGTGCCAGCAGCGTAGGGGGGGAGCCAGCCTACGAGCAGTACTTC. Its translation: CASSVGGEPAYEQYF.

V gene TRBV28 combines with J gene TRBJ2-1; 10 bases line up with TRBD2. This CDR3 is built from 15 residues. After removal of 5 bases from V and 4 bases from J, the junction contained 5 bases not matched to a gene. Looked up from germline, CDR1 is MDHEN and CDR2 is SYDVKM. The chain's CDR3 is CASSKGTSEYNEQFF. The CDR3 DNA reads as TGTGCCAGCAGTAAGGGGACTAGCGAATACAATGAGCAGTTCTTC.

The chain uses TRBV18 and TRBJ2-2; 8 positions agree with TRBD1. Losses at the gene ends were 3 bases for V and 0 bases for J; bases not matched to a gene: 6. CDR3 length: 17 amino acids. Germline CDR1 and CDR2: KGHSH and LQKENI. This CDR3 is CASSPLQQGANTGELFF. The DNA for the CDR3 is TGTGCCAGCTCACCTCTTCAACAGGGGGCGAACACCGGGGAGCTGTTTTTT.

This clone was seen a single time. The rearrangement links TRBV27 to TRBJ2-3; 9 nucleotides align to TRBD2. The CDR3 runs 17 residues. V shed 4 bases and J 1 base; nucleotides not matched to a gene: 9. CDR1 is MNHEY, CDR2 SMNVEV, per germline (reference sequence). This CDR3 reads CASSYRTWTSGTDTQYF. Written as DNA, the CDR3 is TGTGCCAGCAGTTATCGAACTTGGACTAGCGGCACAGATACGCAGTATTTT.

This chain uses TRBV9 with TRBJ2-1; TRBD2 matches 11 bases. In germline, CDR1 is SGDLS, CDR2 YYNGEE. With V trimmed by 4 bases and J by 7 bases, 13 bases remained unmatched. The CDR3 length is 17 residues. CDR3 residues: CASSSGVTSGRANEQFF. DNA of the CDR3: TGTGCCAGCAGCTCAGGGGTTACTAGCGGGAGAGCGAATGAGCAGTTCTTC.

CDR3 in DNA: TGTGCCAGCAGTTTTGACAGGAATTATGGCTACACCTTC. Translating gives CASSFDRNYGYTF. The chain links TRBV7-2 to TRBJ1-2; D might be TRBD1 (6 bases). Deletions cut 6 bases from V and 5 bases from J, with 13 bases between. The length of the CDR3 is 13 residues. Germline V lookup: CDR1 SGHTA, CDR2 FQGNSA.

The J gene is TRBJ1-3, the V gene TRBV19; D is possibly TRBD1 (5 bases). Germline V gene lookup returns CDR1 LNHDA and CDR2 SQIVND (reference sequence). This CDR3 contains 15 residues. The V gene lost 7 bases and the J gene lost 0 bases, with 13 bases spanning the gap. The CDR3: CASIRTGSSGNTIYF. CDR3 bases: TGTGCCAGTATTCGAACAGGCAGCTCTGGAAACACCATATATTTT.

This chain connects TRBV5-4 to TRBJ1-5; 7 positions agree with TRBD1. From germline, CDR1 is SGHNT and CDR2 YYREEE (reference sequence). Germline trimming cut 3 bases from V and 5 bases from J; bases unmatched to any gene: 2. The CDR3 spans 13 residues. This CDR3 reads CASSWDRDQPQHF. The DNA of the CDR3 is TGTGCCAGCAGCTGGGACAGAGATCAGCCCCAGCATTTT.

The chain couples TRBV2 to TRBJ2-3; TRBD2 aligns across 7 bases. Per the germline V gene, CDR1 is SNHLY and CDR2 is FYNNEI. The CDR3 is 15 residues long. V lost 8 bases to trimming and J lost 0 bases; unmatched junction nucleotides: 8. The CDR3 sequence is CASWSGEASTDTQYF. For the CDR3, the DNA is TGTGCCAGCTGGAGCGGGGAGGCTAGCACAGATACGCAGTATTTT.

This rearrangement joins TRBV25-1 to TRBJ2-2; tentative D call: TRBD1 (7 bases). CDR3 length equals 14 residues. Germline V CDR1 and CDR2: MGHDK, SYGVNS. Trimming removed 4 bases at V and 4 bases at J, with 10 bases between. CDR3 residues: CASSGQGGTGELFF. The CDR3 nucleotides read TGTGCCAGCAGTGGCCAGGGGGGCACCGGGGAGCTGTTTTTT. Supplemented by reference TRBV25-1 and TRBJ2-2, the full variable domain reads EADIYQTPRYLVIGTGKKITLECSQTMGHDKMYWYQQDPGMELHLIHYSYGVNSTEKGDLSSESTVSRIRTEHFPLTLESARPSHTSQYLCASSGQGGTGELFFGEGSRLTVL.

In DNA form, the CDR3 reads TGTGCCATCAGTGACGGACAGATTGCTACCTACGAGCAGTACTTC. Encoded protein: CAISDGQIATYEQYF. This chain uses TRBV10-3 with TRBJ2-7, with D maybe TRBD1 (6 bases). The germline V gene encodes CDR1 ENHRY and CDR2 SYGVKD. The CDR3 is 15 amino acids. Deletions cut 3 bases from V and 2 bases from J, with 14 bases between.

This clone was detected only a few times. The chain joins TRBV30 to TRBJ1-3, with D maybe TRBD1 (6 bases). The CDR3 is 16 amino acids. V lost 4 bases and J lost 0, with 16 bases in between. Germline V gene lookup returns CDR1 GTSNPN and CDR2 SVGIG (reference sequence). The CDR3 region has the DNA TGTGCCTGGAACCGGGACACTTGGCGCTCTGGAAACACCATATATTTT. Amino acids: CAWNRDTWRSGNTIYF.

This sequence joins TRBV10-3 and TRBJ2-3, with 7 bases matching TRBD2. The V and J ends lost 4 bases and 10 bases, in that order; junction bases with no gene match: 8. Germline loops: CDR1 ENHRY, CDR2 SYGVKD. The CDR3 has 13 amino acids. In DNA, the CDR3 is TGTGCCATCAGTGCGGACTGGGGGAGGGCGCAGTATTTT. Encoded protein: CAISADWGRAQYF.

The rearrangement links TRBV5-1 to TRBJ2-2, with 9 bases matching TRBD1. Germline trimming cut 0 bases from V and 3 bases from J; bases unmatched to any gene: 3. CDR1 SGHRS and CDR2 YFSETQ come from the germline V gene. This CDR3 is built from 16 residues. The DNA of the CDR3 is TGCGCCAGCAGCTTGGCCACAGGGGGCTACACCGGGGAGCTGTTTTTT. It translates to CASSLATGGYTGELFF. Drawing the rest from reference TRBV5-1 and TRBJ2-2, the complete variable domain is KAGVTQTPRYLIKTRGQQVTLSCSPISGHRSVSWYQQTPGQGLQFLFEYFSETQRNKGNFPGRFSGRQFSNSRSEMNVSTLELGDSALYLCASSLATGGYTGELFFGEGSRLTVL.

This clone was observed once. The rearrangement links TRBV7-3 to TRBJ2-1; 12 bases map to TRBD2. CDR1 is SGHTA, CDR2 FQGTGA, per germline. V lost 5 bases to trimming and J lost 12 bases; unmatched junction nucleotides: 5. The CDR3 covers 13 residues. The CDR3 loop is CASSLVTSGGQFF. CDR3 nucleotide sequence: TGTGCCAGCAGCCTGGTGACTAGCGGGGGGCAGTTCTTC.

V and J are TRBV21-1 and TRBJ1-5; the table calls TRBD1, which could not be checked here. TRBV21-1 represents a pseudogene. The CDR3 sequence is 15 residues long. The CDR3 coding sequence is TGTGCCAGCATCCCGATCACAGGGGGTAATCAGCCCCAGCATTTT. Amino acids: CASIPITGGNQPQHF.

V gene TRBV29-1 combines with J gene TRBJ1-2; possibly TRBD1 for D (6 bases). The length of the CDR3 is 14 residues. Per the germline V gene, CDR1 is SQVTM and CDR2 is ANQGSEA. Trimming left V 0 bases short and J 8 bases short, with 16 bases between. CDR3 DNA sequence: TGCAGCGTTGAAGACGATAGGGGGTGGGAGGGCTACACCTTC. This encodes CSVEDDRGWEGYTF.

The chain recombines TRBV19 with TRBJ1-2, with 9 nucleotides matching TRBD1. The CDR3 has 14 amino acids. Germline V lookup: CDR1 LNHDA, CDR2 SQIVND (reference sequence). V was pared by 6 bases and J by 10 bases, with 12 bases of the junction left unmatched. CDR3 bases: TGTGCCAGTAGAGCAGCGGGACAGGGTACCGCCTACACCTTC. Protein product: CASRAAGQGTAYTF.

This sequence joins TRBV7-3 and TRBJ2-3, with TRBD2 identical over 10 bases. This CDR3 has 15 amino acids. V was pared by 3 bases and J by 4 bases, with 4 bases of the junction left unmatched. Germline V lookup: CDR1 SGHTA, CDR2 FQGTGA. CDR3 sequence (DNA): TGTGCCAGCAGCTTTCTAGCGGGAGCCCCAGATACGCAGTATTTT. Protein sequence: CASSFLAGAPDTQYF.

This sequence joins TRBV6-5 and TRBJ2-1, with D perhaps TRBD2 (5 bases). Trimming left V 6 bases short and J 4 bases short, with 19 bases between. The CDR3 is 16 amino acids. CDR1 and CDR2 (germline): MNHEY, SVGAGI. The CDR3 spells CASRYGSGPIYNEQFF. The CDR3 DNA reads TGTGCCAGCAGGTACGGAAGCGGCCCGATTTACAATGAGCAGTTCTTC.

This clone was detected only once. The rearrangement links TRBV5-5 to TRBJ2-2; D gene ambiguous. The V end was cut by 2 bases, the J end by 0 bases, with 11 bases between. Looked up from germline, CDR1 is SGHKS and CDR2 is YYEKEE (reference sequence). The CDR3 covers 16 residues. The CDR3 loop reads CASSFSYPTNTGELFF. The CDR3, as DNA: TGTGCCAGCAGCTTCAGTTACCCCACGAACACCGGGGAGCTGTTTTTT.

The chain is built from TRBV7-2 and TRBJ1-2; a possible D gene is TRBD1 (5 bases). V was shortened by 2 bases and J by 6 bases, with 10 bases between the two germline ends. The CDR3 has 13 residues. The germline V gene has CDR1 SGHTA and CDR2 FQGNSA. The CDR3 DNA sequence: TGTGCCAGCAGCTTATCAGGGCCAAATGGCTACACCTTC. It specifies CASSLSGPNGYTF.

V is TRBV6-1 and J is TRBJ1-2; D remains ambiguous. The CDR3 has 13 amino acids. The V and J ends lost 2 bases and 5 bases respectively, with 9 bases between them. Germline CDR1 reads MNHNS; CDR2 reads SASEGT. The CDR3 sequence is CASSERTPYGYTF. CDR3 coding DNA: TGTGCCAGCAGTGAAAGAACACCGTATGGCTACACCTTC.

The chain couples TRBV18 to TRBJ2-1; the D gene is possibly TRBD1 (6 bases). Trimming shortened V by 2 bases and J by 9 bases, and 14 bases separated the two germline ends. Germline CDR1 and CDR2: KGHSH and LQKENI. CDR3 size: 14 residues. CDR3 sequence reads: CASSPSRTVAEQFF. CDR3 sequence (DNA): TGTGCCAGCTCACCATCCAGGACAGTGGCTGAGCAGTTCTTC.

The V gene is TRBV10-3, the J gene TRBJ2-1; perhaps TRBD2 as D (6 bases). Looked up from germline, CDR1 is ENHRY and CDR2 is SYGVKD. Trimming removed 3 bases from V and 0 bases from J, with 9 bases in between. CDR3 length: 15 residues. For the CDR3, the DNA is TGTGCCATCAGTGAACGGGACTTCTCCTACAATGAGCAGTTCTTC. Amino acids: CAISERDFSYNEQFF.

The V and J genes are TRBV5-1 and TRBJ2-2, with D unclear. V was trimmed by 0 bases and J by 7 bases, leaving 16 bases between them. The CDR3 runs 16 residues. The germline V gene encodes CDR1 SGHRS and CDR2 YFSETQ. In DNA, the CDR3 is TGCGCCAGCAGCTTGGTAAGGCAGGCCGCACTCGGGGAGCTGTTTTTT. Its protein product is CASSLVRQAALGELFF. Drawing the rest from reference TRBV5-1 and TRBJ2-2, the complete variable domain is KAGVTQTPRYLIKTRGQQVTLSCSPISGHRSVSWYQQTPGQGLQFLFEYFSETQRNKGNFPGRFSGRQFSNSRSEMNVSTLELGDSALYLCASSLVRQAALGELFFGEGSRLTVL.

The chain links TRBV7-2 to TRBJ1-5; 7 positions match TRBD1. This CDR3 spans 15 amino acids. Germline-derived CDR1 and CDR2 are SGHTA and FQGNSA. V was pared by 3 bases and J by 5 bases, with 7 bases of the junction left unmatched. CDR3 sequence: CASSLDPGGYQPQHF. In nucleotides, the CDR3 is TGTGCCAGCAGCTTGGACCCAGGGGGATATCAGCCCCAGCATTTT.

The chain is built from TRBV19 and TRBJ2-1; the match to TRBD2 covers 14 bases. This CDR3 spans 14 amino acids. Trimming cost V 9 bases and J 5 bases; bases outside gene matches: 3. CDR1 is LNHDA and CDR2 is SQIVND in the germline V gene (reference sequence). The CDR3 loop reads CASRTSGRNNEQFF. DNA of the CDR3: TGTGCCAGCCGGACTAGCGGGAGGAACAATGAGCAGTTCTTC. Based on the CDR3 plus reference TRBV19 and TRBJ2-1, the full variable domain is DGGITQSPKYLFRKEGQNVTLSCEQNLNHDAMYWYRQDPGQGLRLIYYSQIVNDFQKGDIAEGYSVSREKKESFPLTVTSAQKNPTAFYLCASRTSGRNNEQFFGPGTRLTVL.